These T cell receptor beta chains were read from a single sample in a study of cytomegalovirus exposure and HLA in healthy donors. The data were produced by immunoSEQ multiplex PCR, yet TCRdb's version contains in-frame clones alone and is incomplete. This repertoire includes approximately 140,000 clones. Sequencing was done on a sample of PBMCs. Receptors originate from a woman aged 35 to 49 in good health and CMV-seronegative. Both conserved end residues are part of each CDR3. D genes are given only for firm matches.

V gene | D gene | CDR3 protein
TRBV7-8 | NA | CASSLGGLWYEQYF
TRBV6-5 | NA | CASSYTLATGANVLTF
TRBV6-1 | TRBD1 | CASLDRATNYGYTF
TRBV7-3 | NA | CASSFMRDTGELFF
TRBV7-2 | TRBD2 | CASSSTGGAETQYF
TRBV7-2 | NA | CASSPAGTSSYSNQPQHF
TRBV19 | NA | CASTRTALGANYGYTF
TRBV7-6 | NA | CASSLARPEEQYF
TRBV7-3 | TRBD2 | CASSPSGGRRYEQYF
TRBV19 | TRBD1 | CASTAGTGAALEFF
TRBV18 | NA | CASSPGLRVNTEAFF
TRBV9 | NA | CASSPAGDVGNTIYF
TRBV5-6 | TRBD2 | CASSRGGRNGELFF
TRBV18 | NA | CASSDDRVYEQYF
TRBV7-2 | NA | CASSFSGNSPLHF
TRBV9 | NA | CASSVAGINNEQFF
TRBV6-6 | NA | CASSLSEKAQHF
TRBV19 | NA | CASSPGTTYTEELFF
TRBV19 | NA | CASSRPGTPNTGELFF
TRBV11-2 | NA | CASGSGYYNEQFF
TRBV7-3 | NA | CASSPGGRTEGYTF
TRBV6-5 | NA | CASSYSTAGASYEQYF
TRBV10-3 | NA | CAISDTTQGRAYTF
TRBV14 | NA | CASRVATGGYNSPLHF
TRBV7-3 | NA | CASSSPGTGELFF
TRBV4-2 | NA | CASSPRTREQETQYF
TRBV4-1 | NA | CASSQWGGGNTIYF
TRBV7-7 | TRBD1 | CASSPPRDRRAEAFF